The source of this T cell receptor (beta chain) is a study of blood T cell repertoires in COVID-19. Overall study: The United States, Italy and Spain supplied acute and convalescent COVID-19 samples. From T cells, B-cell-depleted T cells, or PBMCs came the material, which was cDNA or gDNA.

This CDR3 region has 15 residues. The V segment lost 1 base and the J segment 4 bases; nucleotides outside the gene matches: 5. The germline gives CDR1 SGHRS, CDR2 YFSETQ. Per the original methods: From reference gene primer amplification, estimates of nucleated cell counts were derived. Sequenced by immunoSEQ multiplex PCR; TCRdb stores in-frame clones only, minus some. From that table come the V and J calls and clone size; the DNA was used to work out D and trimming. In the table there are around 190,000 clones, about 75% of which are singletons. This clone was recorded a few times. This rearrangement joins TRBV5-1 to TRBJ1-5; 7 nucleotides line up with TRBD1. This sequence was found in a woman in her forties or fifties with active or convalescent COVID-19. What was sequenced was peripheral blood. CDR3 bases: TGCGCCAGCAGCTTGACCGAACAGGGGAATCAGCCCCAGCATTTT. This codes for CASSLTEQGNQPQHF.